This passage covers 8 T cell receptor beta chains from one sample sequenced in a study of T cell repertoires in cytomegalovirus infection. Via MiXCR, TCRdb re-called the reads, giving one row per CDR3 protein. This repertoire shows approximately 250,000 distinct CDR3 sequences, 6% to 8% found once; its top ten account for less than 7.5%. The sample consisted of PBMCs. The receptors stem from a human donor in good health (CMV status not recorded). Some clones in this sample may be carry-over from other donors' samples.

The sample holds a few counts of this clonotype. The CDR3 DNA sequence: TGTGCCAGTAGTATGGCCCTGGGACAGAACACTGAAGCTTTCTTT. As protein: CASSMALGQNTEAFF. V gene TRBV19 combines with J gene TRBJ1-1, with a weak D call TRBD1 (6 bases). The CDR3 runs 15 residues. With 3 bases removed from V and 1 base from J, the gap between germline ends came to 12 bases. Germline-derived CDR1 and CDR2 are LNHDA and SQIVND (reference sequence). Together with reference TRBV19 and TRBJ1-1, the CDR3 gives the full variable domain: DGGITQSPKYLFRKEGQNVTLSCEQNLNHDAMYWYRQDPGQGLRLIYYSQIVNDFQKGDIAEGYSVSREKKESFPLTVTSAQKNPTAFYLCASSMALGQNTEAFFGQGTRLTVV.

In its sample, this clonotype was seen many times. The chain recombines TRBV15 with TRBJ2-6; D is unclear. The germline gives CDR1 LNHNV, CDR2 YYDKDF (reference sequence). This CDR3 has 18 amino acids. Trimming shortened V by 3 bases and J by 0 bases, and 15 bases separated the two germline ends. DNA for the CDR3: TGTGCCACCAGCAGGGAGCAGGCTTTGTCCTCTGGGGCCAACGTCCTGACTTTC. Translated: CATSREQALSSGANVLTF.

In this sample, this clonotype turned up a few times. This chain connects TRBV3-1 to TRBJ2-5; weak D call: TRBD1 (5 bases). The V and J ends lost 0 bases and 7 bases respectively, with 15 bases between them. The length of the CDR3 is 15 residues. Germline CDR1 is LGHDT and CDR2 is YNNKEL (reference sequence). In nucleotides, the CDR3 is TGTGCCAGCAGCCAAGAGGCAGGGTCCTGGGGGACCCAGTACTTC. It codes for CASSQEAGSWGTQYF.

This clonotype was seen many times. The chain combines TRBV20-1 with TRBJ2-6; D is undetermined. V was pared by 1 base and J by 0 bases, with 7 bases between. CDR1 is DFQATT and CDR2 is SNEGSKA in the germline V gene (reference sequence). The CDR3 length is 15 residues. The CDR3 protein is CSARVGGSGANVLTF. The CDR3 DNA is TGCAGTGCTAGAGTAGGTGGCTCTGGGGCCAACGTCCTGACTTTC.

The CDR3 DNA reads TGTGCCAGCAGTTTTTTCGACAGGATGAACACTGAAGCTTTCTTT. Translation gives CASSFFDRMNTEAFF. The rearrangement uses TRBV28 and TRBJ1-1; possible D gene TRBD1, 6 bases. V was cut by 3 bases and J by 0 bases, with 11 bases left in between. The V gene's germline CDR1 is MDHEN and CDR2 SYDVKM. CDR3 length equals 15 residues.

This clonotype was observed many times. This chain uses TRBV28 with TRBJ2-2, with D hard to call. Trimming stripped 8 bases from V and 0 bases from J, with 10 bases between. Germline loops: CDR1 MDHEN, CDR2 SYDVKM. CDR3 length: 14 amino acids. The CDR3 DNA reads TGTGCCAGCGTGAAGTCAACGAACACCGGGGAGCTGTTTTTT. Translation gives CASVKSTNTGELFF.

At least ten counts were recorded for this clonotype. This chain uses TRBV29-1 with TRBJ2-3; D perhaps matches TRBD2 (6 bases). This CDR3 is 12 amino acids long. From germline, CDR1 is SQVTM and CDR2 ANQGSEA. Deletions cut 4 bases from V and 3 bases from J, with 8 bases between. DNA for the CDR3: TGCAGCGTTGTTCGGGGGACAGATACGCAGTATTTT. Residues: CSVVRGTDTQYF.

There are many counts of this clonotype. The genes are TRBV6-1 and TRBJ2-3, with TRBD2 matching 10 bases. The CDR3 loop spans 16 amino acids. Trimming at V came to 5 bases and at J to 5 bases, leaving 10 bases not matched to a gene. The V gene's germline CDR1 is MNHNS and CDR2 SASEGT. The CDR3 loop is CASSPYSGGAGDTQYF. The CDR3 bases are TGTGCCAGCAGTCCCTACAGCGGGGGGGCCGGAGATACGCAGTATTTT.